The source of this T cell receptor beta chain is a study of blood T cell repertoires in COVID-19. About the study: Whether acute or convalescent, the COVID-19 samples came from the United States, Italy and Spain. T cells, B-cell-depleted T cells, or PBMCs supplied cDNA or gDNA.

Authors' data handling: Amplification with reference gene primers provided the estimates of nucleated cell counts. The repertoire was sequenced with immunoSEQ multiplex PCR; TCRdb's copy has only in-frame clones and lacks some. V and J calls plus clone size are reproduced from that table; the DNA served to infer D and trimming. The table shows under 200,000 clones, with roughly three quarters occurring only once. This clonotype originated in a man in his sixties with active or convalescent COVID-19. Sequenced: peripheral blood.

The CDR3 loop is CASSSRDRVSDTGELFF. The DNA for the CDR3 is TGTGCCAGCAGCTCCCGGGACAGGGTGTCGGACACCGGGGAGCTGTTTTTT. The chain employs TRBV7-8 and TRBJ2-2; the match to TRBD1 covers 9 bases. The CDR3 sequence is 17 residues long. From germline, CDR1 is SGHVS and CDR2 FQNEAQ. V lost 4 bases and J lost 3; bases outside the gene matches: 9.